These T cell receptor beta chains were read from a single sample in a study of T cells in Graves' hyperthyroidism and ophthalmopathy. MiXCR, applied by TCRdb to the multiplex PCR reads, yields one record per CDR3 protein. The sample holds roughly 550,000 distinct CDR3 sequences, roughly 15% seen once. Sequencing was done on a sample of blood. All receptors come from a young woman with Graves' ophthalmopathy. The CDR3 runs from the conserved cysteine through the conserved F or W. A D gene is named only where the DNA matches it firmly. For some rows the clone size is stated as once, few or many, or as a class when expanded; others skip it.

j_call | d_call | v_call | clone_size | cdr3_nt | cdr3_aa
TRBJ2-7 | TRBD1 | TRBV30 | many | TGTGCCTGGAGTGTACTGAGGATGGACAGGAACTACGAGCAGTACTTC | CAWSVLRMDRNYEQYF
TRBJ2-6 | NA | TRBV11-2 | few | TGTGCCAGCAGCCAGCGTAAGTCTGGGGCCAACGTCCTGACTTTC | CASSQRKSGANVLTF
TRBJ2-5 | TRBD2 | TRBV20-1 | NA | TGCAGTTCAAAATTGCGCGGGAGGGCCTTATCTCAAGAGACCCAGTACTTC | CSSKLRGRALSQETQYF
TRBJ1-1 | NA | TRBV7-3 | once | TGTGCCAGCAGCCCTCAGGCCCCGAAATCGAACACTGAAGCTTTCTTT | CASSPQAPKSNTEAFF
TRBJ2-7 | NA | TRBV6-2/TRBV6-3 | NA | TGTGCCAGCAGTTTCACTGGCTGGCAGTACTTC | CASSFTGWQYF
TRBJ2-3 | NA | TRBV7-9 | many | TGTGCCAGCAGCTTAGAAGAGGGAATGGAAGATACGCAGTATTTT | CASSLEEGMEDTQYF
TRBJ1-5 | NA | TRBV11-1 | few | TGTGCCAGCCGCCAGTATGTCGGGGGGGGGCAGCCCCAGCATTTT | CASRQYVGGGQPQHF
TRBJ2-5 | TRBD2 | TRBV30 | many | TGTGCCTGGAACGCGAGGGAGGGAGAGACCCAGTACTTC | CAWNAREGETQYF
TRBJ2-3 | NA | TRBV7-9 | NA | TGTGCCCCCGGGGGCAGCACAGATACGCAGTATTTT | CAPGGSTDTQYF
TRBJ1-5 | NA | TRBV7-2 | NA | TGTGCCAGCAGCTTAACGGACGGAGATCAGCCCCAGCATTTT | CASSLTDGDQPQHF
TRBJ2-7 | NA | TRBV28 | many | TGTGCCAGCAAGCAATACGAGGGGTTCTACGAGCAGTACTTC | CASKQYEGFYEQYF
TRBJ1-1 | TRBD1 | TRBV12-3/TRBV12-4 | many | TGTGCCAGCAGTTTCGACAGGGCGAACACTGAAGCTTTCTTT | CASSFDRANTEAFF
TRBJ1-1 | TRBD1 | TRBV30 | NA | TGTGCCTGGAGGGAGACAGGGGTCACCACTGAAGCTTTCTTT | CAWRETGVTTEAFF
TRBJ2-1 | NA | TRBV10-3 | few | TGTGCCATCAGTGAGGGTCGACGGAATGAGCAGTTCTTC | CAISEGRRNEQFF
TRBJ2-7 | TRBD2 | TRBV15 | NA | TGTGCCACCAGCAGAGCGGGAGGGCCTAACGAGCAGTACTTC | CATSRAGGPNEQYF
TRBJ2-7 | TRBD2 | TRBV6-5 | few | TGTGCCAGCAGTTACGGCCCTAGCGGGACCTACGAGCAGTACTTC | CASSYGPSGTYEQYF
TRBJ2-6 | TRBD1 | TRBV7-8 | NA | TGTGCCAGCAGCTTTAGACCCCCAGGGGGAAGTTCTGGGGCCAACGTCCTGACTTTC | CASSFRPPGGSSGANVLTF
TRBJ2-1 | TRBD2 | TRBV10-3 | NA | TGTGCCATCAGTGAGTCGATTCATAGCGGGAGGGCCGGGGAGCAGTTCTTC | CAISESIHSGRAGEQFF
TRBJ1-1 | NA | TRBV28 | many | TGTGCCAGCAGCTTAGGGACCGTGAACACTGAAGCTTTCTTT | CASSLGTVNTEAFF
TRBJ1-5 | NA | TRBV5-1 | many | TGCGCCAGCAGCTTGGCAGGGGCGAATCAGCCCCAGCATTTT | CASSLAGANQPQHF
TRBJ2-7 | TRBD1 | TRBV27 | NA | TGTGCCAGCAGTTGGACAGGGAGTCTATACGAGCAGTACTTC | CASSWTGSLYEQYF
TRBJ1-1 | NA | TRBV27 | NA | TGTGCCAGCAGTTCCTCCGGGTTGGGAAGGGCTTTCTTT | CASSSSGLGRAFF
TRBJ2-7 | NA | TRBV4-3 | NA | TGCGCCAGCAGCAGGCTCGGGGGATCCCAATACGAGCAGTACTTC | CASSRLGGSQYEQYF
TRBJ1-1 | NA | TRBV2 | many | TGTGCCAGCAGTGAATCTAGGCAGATGAACACTGAAGCTTTCTTT | CASSESRQMNTEAFF
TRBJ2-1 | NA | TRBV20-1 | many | TGCAGTGTCCCCCGGGACCCACTATACAATGAGCAGTTCTTC | CSVPRDPLYNEQFF
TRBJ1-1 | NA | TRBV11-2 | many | TGTGCCAGCAGCCGGGATGGACGGTTTGAAGCTTTCTTT | CASSRDGRFEAFF
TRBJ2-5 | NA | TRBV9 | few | TGTGCCAGCAGCCCCGGCACGGGGTACGAGACCCAGTACTTC | CASSPGTGYETQYF
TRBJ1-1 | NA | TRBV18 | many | TGTGCCAGCTCAGTAGGTCAGGTAGACACTGAAGCTTTCTTT | CASSVGQVDTEAFF
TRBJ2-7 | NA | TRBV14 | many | TGTGCCAGCAGCCAAGAGACAGGAATTCTTAGCGAGCAGTACTTC | CASSQETGILSEQYF
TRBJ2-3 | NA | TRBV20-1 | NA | TGCAGTGCTAGAGTCCGTGGTACGCAGTATTTT | CSARVRGTQYF
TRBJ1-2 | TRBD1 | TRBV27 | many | TGTGCCAGCAGCCCCAACAGGGGCGGGTTCTATGGCTACACCTTC | CASSPNRGGFYGYTF
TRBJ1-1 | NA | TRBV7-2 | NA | TGTGCCAGCAGCCCGAGATGGGGGACTGAAGCTTTCTTT | CASSPRWGTEAFF
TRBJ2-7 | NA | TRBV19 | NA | TGTGCCAGTAGTCAATTCCTAGCGCAAGCAGCCTACGAGCAGTACTTC | CASSQFLAQAAYEQYF
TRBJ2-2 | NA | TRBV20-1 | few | TGCAGTGCTAGTAAACTAGGATCTTCCACCGGGGAGCTGTTTTTT | CSASKLGSSTGELFF
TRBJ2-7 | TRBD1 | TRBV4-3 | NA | TGCGCCAGCAGCCAAGATTTGGGACAGGTTTTTTACGAGCAGTACTTC | CASSQDLGQVFYEQYF
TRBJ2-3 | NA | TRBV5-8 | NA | TGTGCCAGCAGCCCGTTCGCGGACAGTGATACGCAGTATTTT | CASSPFADSDTQYF
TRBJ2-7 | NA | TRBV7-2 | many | TGTGCCAGCAGCTTAGTAGTACACTACTACGAGCAGTACTTC | CASSLVVHYYEQYF
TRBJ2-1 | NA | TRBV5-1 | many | TGCGCCAGCAGTCGACAGACGGGGCCTGGTGAGCAGTTCTTC | CASSRQTGPGEQFF
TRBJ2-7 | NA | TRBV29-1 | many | TGCAGCGTTGACGGGCAGGGCTCCTACGAGCAGTACTTC | CSVDGQGSYEQYF
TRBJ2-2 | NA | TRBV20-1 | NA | TGCAGTGCTAGTAACGGGCTAGCGAACACCGGGGAGCTGTTTTTT | CSASNGLANTGELFF
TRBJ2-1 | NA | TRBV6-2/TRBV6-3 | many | TGTGCCATATCCGGGACACCCTACAATGAGCAGTTCTTC | CAISGTPYNEQFF
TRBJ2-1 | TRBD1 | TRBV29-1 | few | TGCAGCGGGGGGAGAACAGGGGTTGGTTCTGAGCAGTTCTTC | CSGGRTGVGSEQFF
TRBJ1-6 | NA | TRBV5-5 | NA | TGTGCCAGCAGCTTGGCCAGTGATTCACCCCTCCACTTT | CASSLASDSPLHF
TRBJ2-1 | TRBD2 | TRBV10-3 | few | TGTGCCATCAGTGATTCGGCTAGCGGGGTAAATGAGCAGTTCTTC | CAISDSASGVNEQFF
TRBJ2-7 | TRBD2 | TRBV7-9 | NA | TGTGCCAGCAGCACGAAAGGGTCCAGACTAGCCGTGCAGTACTTC | CASSTKGSRLAVQYF
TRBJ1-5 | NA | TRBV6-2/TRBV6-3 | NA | TGTGCCAGCAGTTCAAAGGACACGGGGGTTGGTAGCAATCAGCCCCAGCATTTT | CASSSKDTGVGSNQPQHF
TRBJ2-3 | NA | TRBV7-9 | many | TGTGCCAGCATCCACAAAGGACAACCAGGCACAGATACGCAGTATTTT | CASIHKGQPGTDTQYF
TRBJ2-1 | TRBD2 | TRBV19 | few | TGTGCCAGTAGCCCGACAGAGGTAGCGGGAACTTTACTCTACAATGAGCAGTTCTTC | CASSPTEVAGTLLYNEQFF